The sequence of this T cell receptor (beta chain) was determined in a study of HIV-infected patients and healthy controls. The germline V gene has CDR1 SNHLY and CDR2 FYNNEI. The CDR3 runs 15 residues. V dropped 8 bases and J dropped 4 bases, with 18 bases sitting between them. In this sample, this clonotype turned up many times. TCRdb re-analysed the 5' RACE reads in MiXCR, keeping a single row per CDR3 protein. Here the sample spans around 64,000 distinct CDR3 sequences, about 17% being singletons. The chain links TRBV2 to TRBJ1-5; the D gene is possibly TRBD1 (5 bases). Sequencing was done on a sample of CD4+ T cells from blood. This receptor was identified in a human donor in good health. DNA of the CDR3: TGTGCCAGCCGTGGGTCCGAGGGGCGAAATCAGCCCCAGCATTTT. It yields the protein CASRGSEGRNQPQHF.